These T cell receptor beta chains were read from a single sample in a study of blood T cells in healthy people across ages. TCRdb called the 5' RACE reads again in MiXCR, with one record for every CDR3 protein. Here the sample spans hundreds of thousands of distinct CDR3 sequences, roughly 50% being singletons. The sample comprised blood. The receptors stem from a man aged 30 to 39 in good health. CDR3s include the opening cysteine and the closing phenylalanine or tryptophan. A D gene is named only where the DNA matches it firmly. Not every row has a clone size; where given, it reads once, few, many or a size class.

V gene: TRBV7-8
D gene: NA
J gene: TRBJ2-5
clone size: NA
CDR3 DNA: TGTGCCAGCAGCTTAGCCCCAGGAGCGGTACAAGAGACCCAGTACTTC
CDR3 protein: CASSLAPGAVQETQYF

V gene: TRBV13
D gene: NA
J gene: TRBJ2-7
clone size: NA
CDR3 DNA: TGTGCCAGCAGCTTAGGTGGCGGTGACGGCTACGAGCAGTACTTC
CDR3 protein: CASSLGGGDGYEQYF

V gene: TRBV20-1
D gene: TRBD1
J gene: TRBJ2-5
clone size: NA
CDR3 DNA: TGCAGTGCTCAACAGGGGGGCCCTCAAGAGACCCAGTACTTC
CDR3 protein: CSAQQGGPQETQYF

V gene: TRBV7-8
D gene: NA
J gene: TRBJ2-5
clone size: NA
CDR3 DNA: TGTGCCAGCAGCCCAACCCTCGAGGAGACCCAGTACTTC
CDR3 protein: CASSPTLEETQYF

V gene: TRBV5-1
D gene: NA
J gene: TRBJ1-5
clone size: NA
CDR3 DNA: TGCGCCAGCAGAAAGCGAGGGGGGAAGAGCAATCAGCCCCAGCATTTT
CDR3 protein: CASRKRGGKSNQPQHF

V gene: TRBV11-2
D gene: TRBD1
J gene: TRBJ2-3
clone size: NA
CDR3 DNA: TGTGCCAGCAGCTCCCCGGACAGGGCGCAGTATTTT
CDR3 protein: CASSSPDRAQYF

V gene: TRBV4-2
D gene: TRBD1
J gene: TRBJ2-1
clone size: few
CDR3 DNA: TGTGCCAGCAGCCAAGCGGACAGGGACTTCGGGAATGAGCAGTTCTTC
CDR3 protein: CASSQADRDFGNEQFF

V gene: TRBV10-3
D gene: NA
J gene: TRBJ2-7
clone size: NA
CDR3 DNA: TGTGCCATCAGTGGGGGGACGGGAGAATCCTACGAGCAGTACTTC
CDR3 protein: CAISGGTGESYEQYF

V gene: TRBV11-2
D gene: NA
J gene: TRBJ2-7
clone size: NA
CDR3 DNA: TGTGCCAGCAGCCTGAACAGGTGGCAGTACTTC
CDR3 protein: CASSLNRWQYF

V gene: TRBV20-1
D gene: NA
J gene: TRBJ2-1
clone size: NA
CDR3 DNA: TGCAGTGCTGGGGGCAGCGGGACCTACAATGAGCAGTTCTTC
CDR3 protein: CSAGGSGTYNEQFF

V gene: TRBV28
D gene: NA
J gene: TRBJ2-1
clone size: NA
CDR3 DNA: TGTGCCAGCAGTTTATGGAGGGAGTCCTTCAATGAGCAGTTCTTC
CDR3 protein: CASSLWRESFNEQFF

V gene: TRBV12-3/TRBV12-4
D gene: NA
J gene: TRBJ2-5
clone size: NA
CDR3 DNA: TGTGCCAGCAGTTTAAATGGGCAGCGAAAGACCCAGTACTTC
CDR3 protein: CASSLNGQRKTQYF

V gene: TRBV28
D gene: TRBD1
J gene: TRBJ1-2
clone size: NA
CDR3 DNA: TGTGCCAGCCAGCCTTGGGACAGCACTAACTATGGCTACACCTTC
CDR3 protein: CASQPWDSTNYGYTF

V gene: TRBV15
D gene: NA
J gene: TRBJ2-3
clone size: NA
CDR3 DNA: TGTGCCACCAGCAGCCAGGCGCGGGATTTCACAGATACGCAGTATTTT
CDR3 protein: CATSSQARDFTDTQYF

V gene: TRBV27
D gene: TRBD1
J gene: TRBJ1-2
clone size: NA
CDR3 DNA: TGTGCCAGCAGTACCCGACAGGGGGCTTATGGCTACACCTTC
CDR3 protein: CASSTRQGAYGYTF